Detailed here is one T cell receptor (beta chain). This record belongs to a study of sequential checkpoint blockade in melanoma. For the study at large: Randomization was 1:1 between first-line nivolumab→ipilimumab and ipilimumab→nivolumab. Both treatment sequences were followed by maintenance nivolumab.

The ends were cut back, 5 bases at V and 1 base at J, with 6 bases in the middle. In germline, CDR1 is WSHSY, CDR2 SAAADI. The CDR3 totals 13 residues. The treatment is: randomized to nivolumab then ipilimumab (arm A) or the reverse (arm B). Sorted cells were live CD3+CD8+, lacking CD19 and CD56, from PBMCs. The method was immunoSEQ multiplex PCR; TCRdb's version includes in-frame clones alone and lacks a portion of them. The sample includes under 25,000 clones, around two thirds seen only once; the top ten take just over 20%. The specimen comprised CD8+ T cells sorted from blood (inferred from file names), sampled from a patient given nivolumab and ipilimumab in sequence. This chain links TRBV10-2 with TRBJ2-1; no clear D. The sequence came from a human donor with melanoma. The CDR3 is CASSPGSYNEQFF. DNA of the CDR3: TGCGCCAGCAGTCCAGGTTCCTACAATGAGCAGTTCTTC.